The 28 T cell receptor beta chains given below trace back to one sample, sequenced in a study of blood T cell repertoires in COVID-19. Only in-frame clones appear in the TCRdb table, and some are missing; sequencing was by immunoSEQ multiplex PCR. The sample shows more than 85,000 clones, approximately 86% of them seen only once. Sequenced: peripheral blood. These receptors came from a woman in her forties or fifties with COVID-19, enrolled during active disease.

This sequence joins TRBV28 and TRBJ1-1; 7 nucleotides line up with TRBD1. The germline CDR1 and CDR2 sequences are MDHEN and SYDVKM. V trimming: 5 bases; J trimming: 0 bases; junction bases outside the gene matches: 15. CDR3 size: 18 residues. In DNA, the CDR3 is TGTGCCAGCAGTCGACAGGGCGTAATGGGTGTATTGAACACTGAAGCTTTCTTT. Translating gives CASSRQGVMGVLNTEAFF. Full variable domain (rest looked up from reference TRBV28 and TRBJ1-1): DVKVTQSSRYLVKRTGEKVFLECVQDMDHENMFWYRQDPGLGLRLIYFSYDVKMKEKGDIPEGYSVSREKKERFSLILESASTNQTSMYLCASSRQGVMGVLNTEAFFGQGTRLTVV.

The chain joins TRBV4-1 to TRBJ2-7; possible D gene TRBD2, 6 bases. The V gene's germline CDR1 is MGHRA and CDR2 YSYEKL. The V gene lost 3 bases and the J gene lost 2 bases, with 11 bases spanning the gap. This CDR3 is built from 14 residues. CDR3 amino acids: CASSQAGFTYEQYF. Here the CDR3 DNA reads TGCGCCAGCAGCCAGGCGGGGTTCACCTACGAGCAGTACTTC.

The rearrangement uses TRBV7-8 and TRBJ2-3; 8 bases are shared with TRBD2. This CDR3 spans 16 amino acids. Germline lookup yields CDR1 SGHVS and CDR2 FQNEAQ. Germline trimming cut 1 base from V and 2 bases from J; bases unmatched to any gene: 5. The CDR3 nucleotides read TGTGCCAGCAGCTTAGTGTTAGCGGGGTCCACAGATACGCAGTATTTT. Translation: CASSLVLAGSTDTQYF.

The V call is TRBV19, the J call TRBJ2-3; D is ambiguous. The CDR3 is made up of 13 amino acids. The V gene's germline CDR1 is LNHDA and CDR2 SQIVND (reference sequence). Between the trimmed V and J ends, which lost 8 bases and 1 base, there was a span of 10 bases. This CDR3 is CASQTGGTDTQYF. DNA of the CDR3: TGTGCCAGTCAGACCGGAGGCACAGATACGCAGTATTTT.

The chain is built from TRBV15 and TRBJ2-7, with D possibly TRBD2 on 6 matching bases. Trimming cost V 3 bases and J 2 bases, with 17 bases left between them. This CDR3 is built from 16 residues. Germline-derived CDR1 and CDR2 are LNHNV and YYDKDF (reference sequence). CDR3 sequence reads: CATSSDVTSTPYEQYF. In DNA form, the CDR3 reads TGTGCCACCAGCAGTGACGTTACTAGCACGCCCTACGAGCAGTACTTC.

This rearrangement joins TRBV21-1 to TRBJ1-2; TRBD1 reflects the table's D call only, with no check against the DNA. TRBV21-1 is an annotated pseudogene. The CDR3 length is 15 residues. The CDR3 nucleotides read TGTGCCAGCAGCAAAGAGGAGGGACAGTCCTATGGCTACACCTTC. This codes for CASSKEEGQSYGYTF.

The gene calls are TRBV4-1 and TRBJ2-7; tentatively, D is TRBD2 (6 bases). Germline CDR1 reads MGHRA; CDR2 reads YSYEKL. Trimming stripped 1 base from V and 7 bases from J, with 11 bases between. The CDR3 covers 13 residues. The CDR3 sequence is CASSQVIAEEQYF. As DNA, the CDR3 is TGCGCCAGCAGCCAAGTCATAGCGGAGGAGCAGTACTTC.

The CDR3 bases are TGTGCCAGCAGTTACTATCTTAAGCGGGGGGGTGTCCAAGAGACCCAGTACTTC. Protein product: CASSYYLKRGGVQETQYF. V is TRBV6-2 or TRBV6-3 and J is TRBJ2-5, with TRBD2 matching 10 bases. From germline, CDR1 is MNHEY and CDR2 SVGEGT. Trimming at V came to 1 base and at J to 1 base, leaving 9 bases not matched to a gene. The CDR3 runs 18 residues.

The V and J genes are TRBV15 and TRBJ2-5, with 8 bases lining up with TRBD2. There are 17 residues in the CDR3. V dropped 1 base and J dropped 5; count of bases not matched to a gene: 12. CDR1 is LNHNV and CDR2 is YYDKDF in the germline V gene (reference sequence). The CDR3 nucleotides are TGTGCCACCAGCAGAGTTGTGTCGCGGGGGGCCGGGGAGACCCAGTACTTC. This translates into CATSRVVSRGAGETQYF.

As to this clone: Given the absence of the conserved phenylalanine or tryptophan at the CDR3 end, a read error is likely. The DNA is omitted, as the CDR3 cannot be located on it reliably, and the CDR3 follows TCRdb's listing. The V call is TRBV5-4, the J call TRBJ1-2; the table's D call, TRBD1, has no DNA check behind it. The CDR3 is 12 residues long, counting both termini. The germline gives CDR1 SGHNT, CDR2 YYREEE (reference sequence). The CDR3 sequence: CASSSDRSSKIL.

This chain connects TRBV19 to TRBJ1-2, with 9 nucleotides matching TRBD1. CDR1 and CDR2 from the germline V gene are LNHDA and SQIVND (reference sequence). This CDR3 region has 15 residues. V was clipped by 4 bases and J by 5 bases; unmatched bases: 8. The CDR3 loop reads CASSTTGTGSYGYTF. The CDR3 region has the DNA TGTGCCAGTAGTACCACCGGGACAGGGTCTTATGGCTACACCTTC.

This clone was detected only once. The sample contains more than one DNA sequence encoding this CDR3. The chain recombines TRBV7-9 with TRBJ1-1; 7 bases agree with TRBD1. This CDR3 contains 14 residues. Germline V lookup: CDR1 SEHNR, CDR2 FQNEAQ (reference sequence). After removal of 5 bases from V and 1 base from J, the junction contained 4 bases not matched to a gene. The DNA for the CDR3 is TGTGCCAGCAGCGTCCAGGGGGGGAACACTGAAGCTTTCTTT. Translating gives CASSVQGGNTEAFF.

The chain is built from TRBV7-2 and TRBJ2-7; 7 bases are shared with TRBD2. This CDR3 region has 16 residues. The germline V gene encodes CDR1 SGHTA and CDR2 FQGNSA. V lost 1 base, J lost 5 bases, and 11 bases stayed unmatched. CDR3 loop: CASSLGWAGEGHEQYF. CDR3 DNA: TGTGCCAGCAGCTTAGGATGGGCGGGGGAAGGCCACGAGCAGTACTTC.

The CDR3 loop reads CASSLAVSGTGGQETQYF. CDR3 sequence (DNA): TGTGCCAGCAGCTTGGCGGTTTCCGGGACAGGGGGTCAAGAGACCCAGTACTTC. V usage is TRBV5-5 and J usage is TRBJ2-5; 11 bases align to TRBD1. Per germline, CDR1 SGHKS and CDR2 YYEKEE (reference sequence). CDR3 length: 18 residues. After removal of 0 bases from V and 2 bases from J, the junction contained 9 bases not matched to a gene.

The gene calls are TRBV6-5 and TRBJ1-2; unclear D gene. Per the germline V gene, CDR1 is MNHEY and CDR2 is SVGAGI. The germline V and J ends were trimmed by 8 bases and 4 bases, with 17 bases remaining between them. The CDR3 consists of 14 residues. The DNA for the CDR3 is TGTGCCAGCTCGCGGGCCGTTGAGTTCTATGGCTACACCTTC. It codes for CASSRAVEFYGYTF.

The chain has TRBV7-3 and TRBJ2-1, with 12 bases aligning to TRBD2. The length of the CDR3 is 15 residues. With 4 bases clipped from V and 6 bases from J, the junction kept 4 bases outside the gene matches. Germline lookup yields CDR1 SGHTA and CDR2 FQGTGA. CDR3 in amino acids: CASSSGLAGFNEQFF. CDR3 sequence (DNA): TGTGCCAGCAGCTCCGGACTAGCGGGGTTCAATGAGCAGTTCTTC.

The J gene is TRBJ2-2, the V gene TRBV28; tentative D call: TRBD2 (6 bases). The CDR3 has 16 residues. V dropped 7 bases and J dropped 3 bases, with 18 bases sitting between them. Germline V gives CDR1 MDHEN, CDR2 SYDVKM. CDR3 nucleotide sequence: TGTGCCAGCACCGTGAATAGGTGGGGGGACACCGGGGAGCTGTTTTTT. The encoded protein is CASTVNRWGDTGELFF. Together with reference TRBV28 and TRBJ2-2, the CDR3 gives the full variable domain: DVKVTQSSRYLVKRTGEKVFLECVQDMDHENMFWYRQDPGLGLRLIYFSYDVKMKEKGDIPEGYSVSREKKERFSLILESASTNQTSMYLCASTVNRWGDTGELFFGEGSRLTVL.

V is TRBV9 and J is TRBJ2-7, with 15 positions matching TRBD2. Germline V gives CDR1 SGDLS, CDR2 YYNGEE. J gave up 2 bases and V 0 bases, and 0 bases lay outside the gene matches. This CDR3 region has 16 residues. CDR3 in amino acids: CASSVGTSGGAYEQYF. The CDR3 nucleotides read TGTGCCAGCAGCGTAGGGACTAGCGGGGGGGCCTACGAGCAGTACTTC.

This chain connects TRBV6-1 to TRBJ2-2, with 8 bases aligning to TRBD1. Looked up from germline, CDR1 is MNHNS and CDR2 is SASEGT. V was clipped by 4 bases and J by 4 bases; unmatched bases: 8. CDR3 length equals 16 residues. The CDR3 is CASSGFQGALTGELFF. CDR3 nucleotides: TGTGCCAGCAGTGGGTTCCAGGGGGCTCTCACCGGGGAGCTGTTTTTT.

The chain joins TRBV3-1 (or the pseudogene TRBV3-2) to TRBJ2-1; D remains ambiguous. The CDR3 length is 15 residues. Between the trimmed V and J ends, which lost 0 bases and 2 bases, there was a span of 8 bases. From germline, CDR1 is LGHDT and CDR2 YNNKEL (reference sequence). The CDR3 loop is CASSQDQLPYNEQFF. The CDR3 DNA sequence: TGTGCCAGCAGCCAAGACCAGTTACCCTACAATGAGCAGTTCTTC.

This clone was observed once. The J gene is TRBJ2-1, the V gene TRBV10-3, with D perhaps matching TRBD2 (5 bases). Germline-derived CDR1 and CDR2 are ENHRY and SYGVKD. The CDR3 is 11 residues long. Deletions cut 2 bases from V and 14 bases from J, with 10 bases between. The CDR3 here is CAISETRAKFF. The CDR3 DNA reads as TGTGCCATCAGTGAGACGCGGGCGAAGTTCTTC.

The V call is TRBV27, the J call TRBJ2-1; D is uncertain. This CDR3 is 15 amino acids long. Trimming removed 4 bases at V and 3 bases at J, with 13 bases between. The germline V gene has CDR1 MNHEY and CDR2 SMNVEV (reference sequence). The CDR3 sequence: CASSSRRQIYNEQFF. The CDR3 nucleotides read TGTGCCAGCAGTTCTAGACGTCAAATCTACAATGAGCAGTTCTTC.

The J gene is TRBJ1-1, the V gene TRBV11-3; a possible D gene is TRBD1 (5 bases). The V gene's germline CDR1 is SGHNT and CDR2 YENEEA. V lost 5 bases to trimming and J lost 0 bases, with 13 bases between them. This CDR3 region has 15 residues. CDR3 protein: CASSPRQLMNTEAFF. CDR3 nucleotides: TGTGCCAGCAGCCCAAGACAGCTAATGAACACTGAAGCTTTCTTT.

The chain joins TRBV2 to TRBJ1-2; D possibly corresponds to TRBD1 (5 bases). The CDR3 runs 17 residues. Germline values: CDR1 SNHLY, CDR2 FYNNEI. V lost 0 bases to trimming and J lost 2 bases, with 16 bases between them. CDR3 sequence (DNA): TGTGCCAGCAGTGAAGCGCTTCCAGGGCTTGGGAACTATGGCTACACCTTC. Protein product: CASSEALPGLGNYGYTF.

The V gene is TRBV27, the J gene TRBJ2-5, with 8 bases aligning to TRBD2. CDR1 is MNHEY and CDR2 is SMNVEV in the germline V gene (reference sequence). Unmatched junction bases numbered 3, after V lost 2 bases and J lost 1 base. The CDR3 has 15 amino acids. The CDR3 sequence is CASSLAGGPQETQYF. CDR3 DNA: TGTGCCAGCAGTTTAGCGGGGGGCCCCCAAGAGACCCAGTACTTC.

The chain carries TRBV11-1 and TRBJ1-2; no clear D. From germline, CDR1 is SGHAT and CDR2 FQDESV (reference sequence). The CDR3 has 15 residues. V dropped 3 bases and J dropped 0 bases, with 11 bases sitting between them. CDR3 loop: CASSFSVSANYGYTF. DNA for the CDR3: TGTGCCAGCAGCTTTTCCGTGTCTGCTAACTATGGCTACACCTTC.

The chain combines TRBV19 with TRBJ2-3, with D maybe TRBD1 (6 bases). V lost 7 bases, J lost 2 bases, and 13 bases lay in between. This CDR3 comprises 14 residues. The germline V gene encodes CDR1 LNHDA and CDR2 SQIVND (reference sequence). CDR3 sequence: CASTTQGATDTQYF. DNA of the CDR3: TGTGCCAGTACCACACAGGGTGCCACAGATACGCAGTATTTT. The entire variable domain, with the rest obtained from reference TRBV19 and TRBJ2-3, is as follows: DGGITQSPKYLFRKEGQNVTLSCEQNLNHDAMYWYRQDPGQGLRLIYYSQIVNDFQKGDIAEGYSVSREKKESFPLTVTSAQKNPTAFYLCASTTQGATDTQYFGPGTRLTVL.

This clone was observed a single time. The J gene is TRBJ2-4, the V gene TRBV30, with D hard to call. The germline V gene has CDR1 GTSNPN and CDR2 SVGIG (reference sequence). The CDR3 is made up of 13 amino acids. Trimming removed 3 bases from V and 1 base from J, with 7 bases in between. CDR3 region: CAWRGVAKNIQYF. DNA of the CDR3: TGTGCCTGGAGGGGCGTCGCCAAAAACATTCAGTACTTC. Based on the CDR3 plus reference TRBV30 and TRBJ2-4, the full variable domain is SQTIHQWPATLVQPVGSPLSLECTVEGTSNPNLYWYRQAAGRGLQLLFYSVGIGQISSEVPQNLSASRPQDRQFILSSKKLLLSDSGFYLCAWRGVAKNIQYFGAGTRLSVL.